The rows below give T cell receptor beta chains drawn from one sample of a study of shared clonotypes between healthy human individuals. The data were produced by immunoSEQ multiplex PCR, yet TCRdb's version contains in-frame clones alone and is incomplete. The table records about a million clones, around three quarters of them present only once. Sequencing input: memory CD4+ T cells from PBMCs. These receptors originate from a man aged 18 to 30 in good health. Some clones in this sample may be carry-over from other donors' samples. The CDR3 runs from the conserved cysteine through the conserved F or W.

v_gene	j_gene	CDR3aa
TRBV2	TRBJ1-2	CASSSPRSGGNGYTF
TRBV28	TRBJ2-4	CASSLVRDTQNIQYF
TRBV6-5	TRBJ1-2	CASSYGADRGWQGYTF
TRBV28	TRBJ2-5	CASSFPGTETQYF
TRBV18	TRBJ2-7	CASSPSQGQGASEQYF
TRBV7-9	TRBJ2-7	CASSIRGRTYEQYF
TRBV27	TRBJ2-7	CASSFSGTGSYEQYF
TRBV4-3	TRBJ2-1	CASSPYSLAASYNEQFF
TRBV28	TRBJ2-1	CASSLSGRQGGQFF
TRBV2	TRBJ2-7	CASILSPGQVYEQYF